This T cell receptor (beta chain) was captured by sequencing in a study of shared clonotypes between healthy human individuals. Background on the study: Three CD4 naive, three CD4 memory, two CD8 naive and one CD8 memory plate were used per donor.

Germline assignment: CDR1 MNHEY and CDR2 SVGAGI. The V end was cut by 2 bases, the J end by 7 bases, with 15 bases between. The CDR3 sequence is 14 residues long. Naive CD8 isolation took CD45RO-negative cells positively selected for CCR7 and excluded terminally differentiated effector memory CD45RA+ cells. TCRdb's copy holds only in-frame clones and misses some; the assay was immunoSEQ multiplex PCR. The repertoire includes 1.5 million to 2.5 million clones, 85% to 95% of them detected once, and more than 0.95% sits in the top ten. The V gene is TRBV6-5, the J gene TRBJ2-7; weak D call: TRBD1 (6 bases). The sequenced material came from naive CD8+ T cells sorted from blood. The TCR was taken from a man younger than 30 in good health. CDR3 DNA sequence: TGTGCCAGCAGTTACATCGAGGGGGATGGAGAGCAGTACTTC. Its translation: CASSYIEGDGEQYF.